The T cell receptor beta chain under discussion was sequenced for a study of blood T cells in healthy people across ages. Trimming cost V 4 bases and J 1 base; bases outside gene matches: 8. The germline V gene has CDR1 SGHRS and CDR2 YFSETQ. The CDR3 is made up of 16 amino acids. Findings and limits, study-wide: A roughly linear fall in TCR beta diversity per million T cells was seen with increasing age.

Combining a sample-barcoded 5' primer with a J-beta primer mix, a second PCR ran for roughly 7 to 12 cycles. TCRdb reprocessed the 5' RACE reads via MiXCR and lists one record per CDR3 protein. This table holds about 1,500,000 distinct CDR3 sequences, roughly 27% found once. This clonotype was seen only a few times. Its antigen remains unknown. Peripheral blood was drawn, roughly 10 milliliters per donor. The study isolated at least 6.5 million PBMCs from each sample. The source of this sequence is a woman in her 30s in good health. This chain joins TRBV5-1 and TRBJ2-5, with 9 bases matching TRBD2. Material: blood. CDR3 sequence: CASSGGAGGLQETQYF. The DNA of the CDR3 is TGCGCCAGCAGCGGTGGAGCGGGGGGCCTCCAAGAGACCCAGTACTTC.